This paragraph covers one T cell receptor beta chain sequence. The data were obtained in a study of blood T cell repertoires in COVID-19. About the study: From the United States, Italy and Spain came samples of acute and convalescent COVID-19.

Participants were placed into cohorts based on the clinical history they reported. V was clipped by 5 bases and J by 0 bases, with 14 bases between them. The germline CDR1 and CDR2 sequences are MGHRA and YSYEKL. CDR3 length: 16 amino acids. As processed by the authors: From reference gene primer amplification, estimates of nucleated cell counts were derived. Measured with immunoSEQ multiplex PCR; TCRdb has only the in-frame clones, and not every one. Clone size and V and J calls were adopted from that table, with D and trimming inferred from the DNA. This table holds approximately 490,000 clones, about nine tenths found once.

The genes are TRBV4-1 and TRBJ1-3; tentative D call: TRBD1 (5 bases). The sequencing sample was made of PBMCs or T cells enriched from blood (not recorded which). The receptor was isolated from a woman aged 55 to 70 who had recovered from COVID-19. Here the CDR3 reads CASSRGVAYSGNTIYF. CDR3 bases: TGCGCCAGCAGCAGGGGCGTTGCCTACTCTGGAAACACCATATATTTT.